Listed below are T cell receptor beta chains from one sample, sequenced in a study of shared clonotypes between healthy human individuals. The assay was immunoSEQ multiplex PCR, and TCRdb's table has in-frame clones only and misses some. The table records about 520,000 clones, 90% to 97% of them present only once. The sample taken for sequencing was naive CD4+ T cells sorted from blood. All receptors derive from a woman younger than 45 in good health. The CDR3 runs from the conserved cysteine through the conserved F or W. Each record gives: V gene, CDR3 length, J gene, CDR3 protein.

>TRBV28|12|TRBJ2-7
CASSPFLYEQYF
>TRBV28|12|TRBJ2-7
CASTGQTYEQYF
>TRBV10-1|13|TRBJ2-5
CASSPQIQETQYF
>TRBV5-1|15|TRBJ2-7
CASSLGSPGSYEQYF
>TRBV6-5|13|TRBJ2-3
CASSTSLTDTQYF
>TRBV5-1|16|TRBJ2-2
CASNPSRASNTGELFF
>TRBV28|14|-
CASSLGDRYYEQYF
>TRBV18|12|TRBJ2-1
CASSRQGTEQFF
>TRBV14|15|TRBJ2-3
CASSPRLAGTDTQYF
>TRBV11-3|15|TRBJ2-2
CASSLGQGRTGELFF
>TRBV27|15|TRBJ2-1
CASKRQGQVYNEQFF
>TRBV19|12|TRBJ2-1
CASSIIGNEQFF
>TRBV2|17|TRBJ2-2
CASSDTADRTNTGELFF
>TRBV11-2|15|TRBJ2-7
CASSLADPRLYEQYF
>TRBV6-5|12|TRBJ2-1
CASSRLAGEQFF
>TRBV28|12|TRBJ1-1
CASSAQTGLAFF
>TRBV6-1|15|TRBJ2-7
CASNPRWRSSYEQYF
>TRBV27|16|TRBJ1-2
CASSLLSRGAERGYTF
>TRBV5-1|16|TRBJ2-3
CASSTGTSGSTDTQYF
>TRBV12-5|15|TRBJ2-5
CASGLNTGGWETQYF
>TRBV7-9|15|TRBJ2-7
CASSLGPRFGDEQYF
>TRBV6-5|13|TRBJ1-2
CASRDLGGLGYTF
>TRBV7-8|15|TRBJ1-2
CASSLARGQGSGYTF
>TRBV27|15|TRBJ2-1
CASSLSGTERGEQFF
>TRBV4-1|17|TRBJ2-2
CASSQDRSGENTGELFF
>TRBV6-5|16|TRBJ2-1
CASSNYGVPIRYEQFF
>TRBV6-5|14|TRBJ2-2
CASTSSGNTGELFF
>TRBV19|13|TRBJ2-7
CASTRGRGYEQYF
>TRBV29-1|15|TRBJ2-5
CSVGTGTSGQETQYF
>TRBV5-5|13|TRBJ2-5
CASSLGRLETQYF
>TRBV6-5|14|TRBJ1-2
CASSYSKGGYGYTF
>TRBV6-5|11|TRBJ2-1
CASSFGNEQFF
>TRBV6-1|11|TRBJ1-1
CASEKNTEAFF
>TRBV28|15|TRBJ2-7
CASSRGTGRSYEQYF
>TRBV27|15|TRBJ2-3
CASTPGTGFTDTQYF
>TRBV28|15|TRBJ1-4
CASSGRDRVNEKLFF
>TRBV19|15|TRBJ2-2
CASSMMEGDTGELFF
>TRBV27|14|TRBJ2-7
CASVGSSGRYEQYF
>TRBV5-6|15|TRBJ2-2
CASSFDRLGTGELFF
>TRBV18|13|TRBJ2-5
CASSINRGETQYF
>TRBV18|20|TRBJ2-7
CASSPMGGQKVAKSNYEQYF
>TRBV6-5|15|TRBJ2-1
CASSYSTHQGDEQFF
>TRBV6-1|13|TRBJ1-1
CASIGARGTEAFF
>TRBV27|16|TRBJ2-1
CASSRTGPMSYNEQFF
>TRBV11-2|15|TRBJ2-7
CASSVNRGSFFEQYF
>TRBV21-1|13|TRBJ2-7
CASSKALTYEQYF
>TRBV6-5|14|TRBJ2-5
CASSPGVHSETQYF
>TRBV7-3|13|TRBJ2-3
CASSLVENRELYF
>TRBV18|16|TRBJ2-7
CASSRGSSGRSYEQYF
>TRBV10-2|15|TRBJ2-2
CASTISPTNTGELFF
>TRBV27|17|TRBJ2-1
CASSFSTSGGTYNEQFF
>TRBV28|12|TRBJ1-2
CASSYDDYGYTF
>TRBV19|14|TRBJ1-2
CASSTGQSLYGYTF
>TRBV28|14|TRBJ2-7
CASSYGTASYEQYF
>TRBV5-1|13|TRBJ2-7
CASSFDRAYEQYF
>TRBV18|17|TRBJ1-3
CASSPLDSLGAGNTIYF
>TRBV6-5|13|TRBJ2-7
CASSYLGRPRGYF
>TRBV7-2|14|TRBJ2-3
CASSPMTPSDTQYF
>TRBV4-1|19|-
CASSQDNGQRGGGPYEQYF
>TRBV27|14|TRBJ1-2
CASSSRDRHYGYTF